This T cell receptor (beta chain) was profiled in a study of blood T cell repertoires in COVID-19. Study information: Samples representing acute and convalescent COVID-19 were sourced from the United States, Italy and Spain.

CDR3 size: 14 residues. V dropped 6 bases and J dropped 7; count of bases not matched to a gene: 5. The V gene's germline CDR1 is SNHLY and CDR2 FYNNEI. Only in-frame clones appear in the TCRdb table, and some are missing; sequencing was by immunoSEQ multiplex PCR. The data contain about 89,000 clones, approximately 81% of them singletons. The source is a woman of 80 years or more with acute or convalescent COVID-19. Sequenced input: peripheral blood. V usage is TRBV2 and J usage is TRBJ1-6; 8 positions match TRBD1. Here the CDR3 DNA reads TGTGCCAGCAGGAAACAGGGGGACAATTCACCCCTCCACTTT. Protein: CASRKQGDNSPLHF.